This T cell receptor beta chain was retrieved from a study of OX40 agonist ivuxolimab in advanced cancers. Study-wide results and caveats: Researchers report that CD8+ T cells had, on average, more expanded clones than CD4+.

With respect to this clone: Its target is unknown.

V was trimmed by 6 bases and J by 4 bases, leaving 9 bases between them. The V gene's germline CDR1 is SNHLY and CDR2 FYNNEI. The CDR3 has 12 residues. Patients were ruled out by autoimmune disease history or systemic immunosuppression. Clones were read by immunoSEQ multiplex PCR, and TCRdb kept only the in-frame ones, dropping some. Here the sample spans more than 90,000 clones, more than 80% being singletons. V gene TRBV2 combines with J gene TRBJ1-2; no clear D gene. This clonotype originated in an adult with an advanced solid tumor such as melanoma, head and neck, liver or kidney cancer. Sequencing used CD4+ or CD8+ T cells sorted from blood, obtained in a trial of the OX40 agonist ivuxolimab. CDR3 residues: CASRPATYGYTF. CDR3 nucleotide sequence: TGTGCCAGCAGGCCAGCGACCTATGGCTACACCTTC. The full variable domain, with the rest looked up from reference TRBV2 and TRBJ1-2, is EPEVTQTPSHQVTQMGQEVILRCVPISNHLYFYWYRQILGQKVEFLVSFYNNEISEKSEIFDDQFSVERPDGSNFTLKIRSTKLEDSAMYFCASRPATYGYTFGSGTRLTVV.